The 2 T cell receptor beta chains given below trace back to one sample, sequenced in a study of T cells in Graves' hyperthyroidism and ophthalmopathy. RNA transcripts were the template for amplifying TCR beta CDR3 regions. HTBI primers were employed in a first-round RT-PCR of the TCR CDR3. A single record per CDR3 protein comes from TCRdb applying MiXCR to the multiplex PCR reads. The repertoire holds around 380,000 distinct CDR3 sequences, with less than 15% as singletons. Sequenced material: blood. These receptors were taken from a man aged 25-45 years with Graves' hyperthyroidism that later progressed to Graves' ophthalmopathy.

The V and J genes are TRBV4-1 and TRBJ2-2; D remains ambiguous. The CDR3 extends over 13 amino acids. The germline V and J ends were trimmed by 4 bases and 6 bases, with 9 bases remaining between them. CDR1 and CDR2 (germline): MGHRA, YSYEKL. Here the CDR3 reads CASSPVPAGELFF. The DNA for the CDR3 is TGCGCCAGCAGCCCCGTTCCGGCCGGGGAGCTGTTTTTT.

In its sample, this clonotype was seen many times. V usage is TRBV6-1 and J usage is TRBJ1-2, with D perhaps matching TRBD1 (6 bases). Germline V gene lookup returns CDR1 MNHNS and CDR2 SASEGT. The V and J ends lost 5 bases and 3 bases respectively, with 16 bases between them. The CDR3 runs to 15 residues. CDR3 DNA: TGTGCCAGCAGTTATTGGCAGGGGAGGGACTATGGCTACACCTTC. Translated: CASSYWQGRDYGYTF.